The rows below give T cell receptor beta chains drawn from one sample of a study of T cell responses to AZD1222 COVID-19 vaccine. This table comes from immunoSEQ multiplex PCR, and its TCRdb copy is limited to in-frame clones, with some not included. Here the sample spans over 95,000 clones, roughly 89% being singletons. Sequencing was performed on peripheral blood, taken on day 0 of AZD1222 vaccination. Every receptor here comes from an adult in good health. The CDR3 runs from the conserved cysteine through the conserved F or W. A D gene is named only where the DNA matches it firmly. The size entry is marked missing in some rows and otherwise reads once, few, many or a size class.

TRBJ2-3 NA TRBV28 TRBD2 TGTGCCAGCAACCTAGCGGGAGTGGCAGATACGCAGTATTTT CASNLAGVADTQYF
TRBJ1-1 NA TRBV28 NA TGTGCCAGCAGTGGACAGACGCTGCACACTGAAGCTTTCTTT CASSGQTLHTEAFF
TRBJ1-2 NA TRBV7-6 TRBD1 TGTGCCAGCAGCTCGAACAGGGGGCTCGGGCATGGCTACACCTTC CASSSNRGLGHGYTF
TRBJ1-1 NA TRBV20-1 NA TGCAGTGCTAGGGAATCGACTGAAGCTTTCTTT CSARESTEAFF
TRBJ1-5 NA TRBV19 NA TGTGCCAGTATTTTAGGGGGAACAAATCAGCCCCAGCATTTT CASILGGTNQPQHF
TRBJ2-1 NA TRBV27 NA TGTGCCAGCAGTTTCTTGGGGGGCTCCTACAATGAGCAGTTCTTC CASSFLGGSYNEQFF
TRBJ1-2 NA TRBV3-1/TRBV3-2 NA TGTGCCAGCAGCCAAGATAGGAGCAAAACCAATGGCTACACCTTC CASSQDRSKTNGYTF
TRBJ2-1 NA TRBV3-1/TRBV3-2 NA TGTGCCAGCAGCCTCTGGTCCTACAATGAGCAGTTCTTC CASSLWSYNEQFF
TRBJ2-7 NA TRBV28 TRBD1 TGTGCCAGCTCGGACAGGGGGACAACCTACGAGCAGTACTTC CASSDRGTTYEQYF
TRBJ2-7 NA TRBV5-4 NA TGTGCCAGCAGCTTGGACAGGTTATACGAGCAGTACTTC CASSLDRLYEQYF
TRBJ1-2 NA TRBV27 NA TGTGCCAGCGCCCCTACAGGGCCCAACTATGGCTACACCTTC CASAPTGPNYGYTF
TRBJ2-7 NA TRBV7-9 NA TGTGCCAGCAGCTTAGAAGCTAGCGTCTACGAGCAGTACTTC CASSLEASVYEQYF
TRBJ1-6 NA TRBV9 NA TGTGCCAGCAGCCAGGGCCCAATACCAGCATATAATTCACCCCTCCACTTT CASSQGPIPAYNSPLHF
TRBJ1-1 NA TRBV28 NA TGTGCCAGCTGGCAGTGGTCTGAAGCTTTCTTT CASWQWSEAFF
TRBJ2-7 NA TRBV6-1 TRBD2 TGTGCCAGCAGTGAAGCCGCAACTAGCGGGAGCTACGAGCAGTACTTC CASSEAATSGSYEQYF
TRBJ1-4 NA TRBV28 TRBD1 TGTGCCAGCAGTTTATTAGGACAGGGGGCGGTCGAAAAACTGTTTTTT CASSLLGQGAVEKLFF
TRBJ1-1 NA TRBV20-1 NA TGCAGTGCTAGTATATACGGGAGAATGAACACTGAAGCTTTCTTT CSASIYGRMNTEAFF
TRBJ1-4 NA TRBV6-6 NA TGTGCCAGCAGCCTAGGGGCAACTAATGAAAAACTGTTTTTT CASSLGATNEKLFF
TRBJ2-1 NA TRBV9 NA TGTGCCAGCAGCAGAGGTGGGGTGGCGAGGGATGAGCAGTTCTTC CASSRGGVARDEQFF
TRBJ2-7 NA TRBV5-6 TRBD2 TGTGCCAGCAGCTTGGAACTAGCGGGAGTTGTCTACGAGCAGTACTTC CASSLELAGVVYEQYF
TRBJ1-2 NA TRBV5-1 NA TGCGCCAGCAGCTTGAATCAAGGGGGAATAGGCTATGGCTACACCTTC CASSLNQGGIGYGYTF
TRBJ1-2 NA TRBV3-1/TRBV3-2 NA TGTGCCAGCAGCCAAGAGGACAGACCTAACTATGGCTACACCTTC CASSQEDRPNYGYTF
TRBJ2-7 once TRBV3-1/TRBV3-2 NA TGTGCCAGCAGCCAAGACCTCTCGAGGGAGCAGTACTTC CASSQDLSREQYF
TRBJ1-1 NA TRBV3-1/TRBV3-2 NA TGTGCCAGCAGCCCCGACAGCGGTCGGTCTGAAGCTTTCTTT CASSPDSGRSEAFF
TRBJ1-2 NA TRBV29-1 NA TGCAGCGTTCGGGCACTAAGCTATGGCTACACCTTC CSVRALSYGYTF
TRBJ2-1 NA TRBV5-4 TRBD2 TGTGCCAGCAGCTTGGGAGGACTAGGGGATCATGAGCAGTTCTTC CASSLGGLGDHEQFF
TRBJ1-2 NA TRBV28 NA TGTGCCAGCAACCCAACGGGGCGCGATGGCTACACCTTC CASNPTGRDGYTF
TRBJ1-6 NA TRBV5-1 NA TGCGCCAGCAGGGGGACCGGGACGGATAATTCACCCCTCCACTTT CASRGTGTDNSPLHF
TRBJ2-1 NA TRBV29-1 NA TGCAGCGGGGGGGCAGGGTCCAATGAGCAGTTCTTC CSGGAGSNEQFF
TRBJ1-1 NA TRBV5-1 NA TGCGCCAGCAGCCCCGGCATCGGGCAGGGAACTGAAGCTTTCTTT CASSPGIGQGTEAFF
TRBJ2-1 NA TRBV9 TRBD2 TGTGCCAGCACCTCCGGGACTAGGGATTACAATGAGCAGTTCTTC CASTSGTRDYNEQFF